This record covers a single T cell receptor (beta chain). This clonotype was detected only a few times. The target of this receptor is not known. One base away there is no much larger clone; base qualities are not given. Cut back by 2 bases and 6 bases, the V and J ends lie 9 bases apart. In the germline V gene, CDR1 corresponds to SGHTA and CDR2 to FQGNSA. The CDR3 has 13 amino acids, counting the end cysteine and phenylalanine. The retained sequence is limited to the CDR3, 39 bases, with the frame set at the first base. The data originate from a study of blood T cells in healthy people across ages (dated by TCRdb to between 2015 and 2016). About the full investigation: In model experiments, template switching captured about one uniquely barcoded TCR beta cDNA molecule for every two T cells. The study measured age-related changes in TCR beta repertoire diversity using deep sequencing normalized with unique cDNA molecular identifiers. The donors were divided into four age groups: young (average about 16 years), middle-aged (about 40), aged (roughly 66) and long-lived (about 84). To avoid experimental bias, donors of different ages were randomly spread across the sequencing lanes. For two donors (one aged 18 to 29 and one aged 80 or older), the study analyzed two additional independent replicas of 1 million unique cDNA reads from the same blood draw.

Preparation of the library involved 5' RACE. TCRdb shows the sequencer as Illumina HiSeq 2500. A second PCR of 7 to 11 cycles was performed with a sample-barcoded 5' primer and a J-beta primer mix. A template-switch 5' adaptor carrying 12 random nucleotides introduced a unique molecular identifier onto each TCR beta cDNA molecule. Each sample yielded at least 2.5 million CDR3-containing paired-end reads. First-strand cDNA was synthesized from all RNA with the Mint cDNA synthesis kit, primed by a TRBC-specific oligonucleotide. After uracil-DNA glycosylase treatment, a first 18-cycle PCR used universal primers M1SS and BC2_uni_R on all cDNA. As for the authors' bioinformatics: For normalization, 1 million high-quality reads were randomly selected from each sample, with every read carrying a distinct molecular identifier. Reads sharing molecular identifiers were discarded rather than binned into consensus sequences. MiTCR, run with a Q25 quality threshold and the strictest error-elimination algorithm, handled CDR3 identification, clonotype clustering and error correction. A nonparametric unseen species model with Euler transformation was used to estimate a lower bound on total TCR beta diversity. The public reads were quality trimmed at Q25 with fastp and then assembled into clones with MiXCR by TCRdb, keeping productive beta chains. Each entry merges the rows of one CDR3 protein and shows their most common DNA and genes. It is TCRdb's table, rather than the study itself, that gives the V and J calls and clone size. This sample gives fewer than 950,000 distinct CDR3 sequences in total; roughly 50% of them show up just once. 40% to 50% of the sample rests with the top ten.

What the work shows at the level of the full study, not this receptor alone: Estimates of total diversity based on one million sequenced T cells were considered lower bounds and underestimates. Compared with the aged group, the long-lived group had more naive CD4+ T cells, fewer expanded clones and increased TCR diversity, suggesting age selection. There was a strong correlation between observed TCR beta diversity and the percentage of naive T cells measured by flow cytometry. Bulk unsorted PBMC profiling prevented conclusive comparison of naive and antigen-experienced compartments. Donor CMV infection status was unknown, potentially confounding age-related changes in expanded clonotypes. Observed TCR beta diversity per million T cells fell roughly linearly with age, and a significant reduction was already apparent by age about 36.

The approximately 39 donors, aged roughly 6 to 95 years, were systemically healthy Caucasian individuals from Russia. Each donor gave around 9.5 milliliters of peripheral blood, collected into EDTA-treated Vacutainer tubes. PBMCs were isolated by Ficoll-Paque density-gradient centrifugation, with at least 6 million obtained per sample. Total RNA, at least 6 micrograms per sample, was extracted from PBMCs with Trizol reagent. The percentages of naive CD45RAhigh/CD27high T cells were determined by flow cytometry on a PBMC aliquot from every donor. The chain is assembled from TRBV7-2 and TRBJ2-3; the D gene may be TRBD1 or TRBD2, since each aligns over 6 bases. The clonotype was recovered from a man older than 75 in good health. The sequenced sample was blood. The nucleotides read TGTGCCAGCAGCTTAAAGGGGGGTGATACGCAGTATTTT. Translated, it reads CASSLKGGDTQYF. With the portions outside the CDR3 filled from the reference TRBV7-2 and TRBJ2-3 genes, the complete variable region becomes GAGVSQSPSNKVTEKGKDVELRCDPISGHTALYWYRQSLGQGLEFLIYFQGNSAPDKSGLPSDRFSAERTGGSVSTLTIQRTQQEDSAVYLCASSLKGGDTQYFGPGTRLTVL.